The present entry profiles one T cell receptor beta chain with its context. Antigen: not known. The entry originates in a study of shared clonotypes between healthy human individuals. On the study more broadly: Ranging from 18 to 49 in age, donors were a couple of women and a few men. Per-donor plates numbered three CD4 naive, three CD4 memory, two CD8 naive and one CD8 memory.

Study results and limitations: Inspection by rarefaction showed sorted-subset sequencing to be incomplete despite large depth.

Here immunoSEQ multiplex PCR was the method, and the copy in TCRdb shows in-frame clones only, minus some. This sample has about 2.4 million clones, with around 94% found just once. Germline V CDR1 and CDR2: ENHRY, SYGVKD. The CDR3 sequence is 15 residues long. Trimming removed 0 bases from V and 7 bases from J; junction bases left unmatched: 9. Donors were healthy HIV-negative adults without recent acute infections or vaccinations. This TCR was recovered from a man between 18 and 35 years old in good health. The chain joins TRBV10-3 to TRBJ2-7; 7 nucleotides line up with TRBD1. The sample taken for sequencing was naive CD4+ T cells sorted from blood. Subset in this sample: CD45RA+ positively selected. The CDR3 DNA is TGTGCCATCAGTGAGTCGATCGCAGGGGGAATAGAGCAGTACTTC. It is translated as CAISESIAGGIEQYF.